This T cell receptor (beta chain) came from a study of CD8+CD57+ T cells in acquired aplastic anemia. Ten or more counts support this clonotype. Its antigen is still unknown. General observations from the study: Both patients and controls carried the same twenty-nine CD8+ CDR3 sequences. The CD8+ Simpson's diversity of patients and controls was not significantly different.

From germline, CDR1 is SGHVS and CDR2 FQNEAQ. V was shortened by 1 base and J by 2 bases, with 14 bases between the two germline ends. CDR3 length equals 16 residues. The study profiled TCR beta VDJ and CDR3 using genomic DNA as template. MiXCR, run by TCRdb on the reads, gives a single entry per CDR3 protein. The table records 180,000 or so distinct CDR3 sequences, about half of them present only once. The authors sequenced patients whose flow cytometry had shown CD8+CD57+ cell expansion. No therapy was given to patients before blood sampling. The chain combines TRBV7-8 with TRBJ1-2, with D possibly matching TRBD1 (5 bases). The specimen was sorted CD4+, CD8+, or CD8+CD57+ T cells (not recorded which) from PBMCs. The source of this sequence is a human donor with aplastic anemia. The CDR3 loop is CASSLGRRGANYGYTF. In DNA, the CDR3 is TGTGCCAGCAGCTTAGGCCGTAGGGGCGCAAACTATGGCTACACCTTC.